What follows is one T cell receptor (beta chain) and its context. Its antigen specificity is not known. The junction departs from the called germline gene at one end, perhaps through a read error. This same CDR3 is encoded by further DNA sequences in the sample. There are 15 amino acids in the CDR3, from cysteine to phenylalanine inclusive. Only the CDR3 portion is preserved as DNA: 45 bases, with reading frame beginning at the first base. The germline V gene supplies CDR1 SGHDN and CDR2 FVKESK. The donors were healthy, HIV-negative adults who had no recently reported acute infections or vaccinations. All donors were Caucasian adults living in Nashville, Tennessee, USA. CD4+ T cells were enriched by magnetic negative selection, after which naive cells were positively selected on CD45RA and the negative fraction was taken as the memory subset. After blood collection by leukapheresis, PBMCs were isolated using Ficoll-Histopaque density gradient centrifugation and then cryopreserved in the vapor phase of liquid nitrogen. Analytical flow cytometry was used to check the purity and quantity of every magnetically sorted T cell population. From each sorted fraction, genomic DNA was isolated and quantified by UV absorbance on a Nanodrop 2000c.

The sample belongs to a study of shared clonotypes between healthy human individuals (dated by TCRdb to the early 2020s). Study-wide context: Three men and two women, aged 18 to 49 years, made up the cohort. For each donor, three plates each were used for CD4 naive and CD4 memory, two plates were used for CD8 naive, and one plate was used for CD8 memory. To estimate repertoire size and how much clonotype sharing occurs between individuals, the study deeply sequenced the blood TCR repertoires of 5 or 6 healthy adults. Different laboratories and diverse techniques were used to prepare libraries and sequence TCR repertoires, to increase sequencing depth and limit assay-specific biases. Each donor's leukapheresis produced roughly between about 0.85 and 10 billion PBMCs. Paper-wide results and their limitations: Naive subsets generally had larger estimated clonotype richness than memory subsets. Even with the large sequencing depth, rarefaction of the sorted-subset datasets indicated that sequencing was incomplete. Based on pairwise subsampling, the degree of clonotype sharing among donors was expected to be affected by sequencing depth. Because the study included a small number of donors, the genetic and exposure-history diversity represented was limited. Sampling was restricted to blood, and TCR repertoires in tissues likely differ from the TCR repertoires found in blood. When several donors were compared, the shared fraction of clonotypes was roughly 5% for naive CD4, roughly 3.3% for naive CD8, 2.3% for memory CD4, and under 0.5% for memory CD8. Compared with non-shared clonotypes, the clonotypes found in all four sorted-subset donors had higher generation probabilities.

Using the deep immunoSEQ assay, TCR CDR3 regions were amplified from genomic DNA by multiplex PCR. Extracted genomic DNA from each cell subset was distributed evenly across all wells of several immunoSEQ 96-well plates, and each plate was treated as a replicate. For sorted subsets, around 200 ng genomic DNA, equal to about 30,000 T cell genomes, was loaded into each replicate PCR. Purified libraries were measured with a Qubit 3.0 fluorometer, size-checked on a Bioanalyzer 2100, and measured again with the KAPA Library Quantification kit. A separate single-read 150-cycle Illumina NextSeq 550 flow cell was used to sequence each immunoSEQ 96-well plate. Concerning the study's data processing: Because the immunoSEQ output included only junctional sequences and no quality scores, the filtering could not be the same as the filtering used for full-length reads. To assign V/J genes and CDR3, sequences were annotated against IMGT germline references using PyIR, a Python wrapper for IgBLAST v1.9. Any read was removed if the V/J assignment was weak (E-value above 1e-6), the CDR3 was missing, or the read contained stop codons, out-of-frame junctions, or ambiguous translated residues. V3J clonotypes were defined by identical inferred V gene, J gene, and CDR3 amino acid sequence. Percentage overlap between repertoires was computed as shared unique clonotypes divided by the size of the smaller repertoire. Repertoire richness was assessed with RTK rarefaction, the Chao1 estimator, and Recon v2.1 estimates of unobserved clonotypes. OLGA was used to compute generation probabilities for all TCRbeta clonotypes that the gDNA method yielded from a few donors. TCRdb retrieved this table from immuneACCESS and kept in-frame rearrangements only. Not all clones are present; in checked studies, unresolved V genes account for under half, and no reason is known for the remainder. V and J calls and clone size are as listed in that table; D and trimming were resolved from the DNA. This sample is represented by roughly 2.6 million clones; over 85% of them were singletons. The ten largest clones add up to under 0.15% of the sample.

The sequence links TRBV14 to TRBJ1-6; the D gene identity is not certain. The origin of this receptor is a young man in good health. The sample consisted of naive CD4+ T cells sorted from blood. In light of the paper, this sample's cell subset or site label describes: CD45RA+ positively selected. The CDR3 protein: CASSQESRPNSPLHF. At the DNA level, the sequence is TGCGCCAGCAGCCAAGAATCCAGACCAAATTCACCCCTCCACTTT.